These 29 T cell receptor beta chains share one sample of origin, sequenced in a study of T-cell memory formation after mild COVID-19. TCRdb passed the 5' RACE reads through MiXCR, listing each CDR3 protein once. The data show roughly 380,000 distinct CDR3 sequences, 25% to 30% seen once. Sample: PBMCs or a T cell subset sorted from them (not recorded which). The receptors were gathered from an adult woman who had mild COVID-19 (a few samples of this study predate the infection). Cell type and time point are not known.

The chain combines TRBV19 with TRBJ1-1, with a weak D call TRBD1 (6 bases). This CDR3 is 13 amino acids long. Germline V gene lookup returns CDR1 LNHDA and CDR2 SQIVND (reference sequence). V lost 6 bases and J lost 4, with 12 bases in between. The CDR3 DNA reads TGTGCCAGTAGGCAGAACAGGGCCACTGAAGCTTTCTTT. Its translation is CASRQNRATEAFF.

This clonotype was seen more than once but under ten times. The chain uses TRBV27 and TRBJ2-5, with a weak D call TRBD1 (6 bases). From germline, CDR1 is MNHEY and CDR2 SMNVEV (reference sequence). The CDR3 extends over 16 amino acids. Trimming stripped 5 bases from V and 1 base from J, with 17 bases between. CDR3 DNA: TGTGCCAGCAGTCCCTTGACAGGTGACCTCCAAGAGACCCAGTACTTC. Amino acid sequence: CASSPLTGDLQETQYF.

The chain is built from TRBV12-3 or TRBV12-4 and TRBJ2-7; TRBD1 aligns across 7 bases. The ends lost 7 bases at V and 4 bases at J; junction bases unmatched: 7. The CDR3 length is 13 residues. CDR3 coding DNA: TGTGCCAGCACCTACAGGGGTCCATACGAGCAGTACTTC. This codes for CASTYRGPYEQYF.

This clonotype was seen more than once but under ten times. This chain connects TRBV10-3 to TRBJ2-6, with D maybe TRBD1 (5 bases). Germline CDR1 reads ENHRY; CDR2 reads SYGVKD. CDR3 length: 13 residues. V lost 10 bases and J lost 4, with 11 bases in between. The CDR3 coding sequence is TGTGCCACAGGGCTTCCCGGGGCCAACGTCCTGACTTTC. It is translated as CATGLPGANVLTF.

This chain uses TRBV5-4 with TRBJ2-1; D possibly corresponds to TRBD1 (6 bases). V dropped 1 base and J dropped 1 base, with 12 bases sitting between them. CDR1 is SGHNT, CDR2 YYREEE, per germline (reference sequence). CDR3 length equals 16 residues. CDR3 residues: CASSLFEDSSYNEQFF. In DNA, the CDR3 is TGTGCCAGCAGCTTGTTTGAGGACAGTTCCTACAATGAGCAGTTCTTC.

The chain combines TRBV5-8 with TRBJ2-1, with D possibly matching TRBD2 (6 bases). The CDR3 sequence is 14 residues long. The V end was cut by 3 bases, the J end by 4 bases, with 11 bases between. Germline V gene data show CDR1 as SGHTS and CDR2 as YDEGEE. CDR3 sequence reads: CASSSGDEYNEQFF. CDR3 DNA: TGTGCCAGCAGCTCGGGGGACGAATACAATGAGCAGTTCTTC.

DNA of the CDR3: TGTGCCACCAGTGACCCTAGGACTAGCGGGAGATTGGATGAGCAGTTCTTC. Translation: CATSDPRTSGRLDEQFF. The chain couples TRBV24-1 to TRBJ2-1, with 13 bases aligning to TRBD2. The CDR3 spans 17 residues. With V trimmed by 4 bases and J by 8 bases, 10 bases remained unmatched. CDR1 is KGHDR, CDR2 SFDVKD, per germline.

This clonotype has more than one count but fewer than ten. The chain links TRBV18 to TRBJ2-1; D ambiguous. CDR1 and CDR2 from the germline V gene are KGHSH and LQKENI. Trimming shortened V by 3 bases and J by 8 bases, and 11 bases separated the two germline ends. The CDR3 consists of 13 residues. The CDR3 nucleotides are TGTGCCAGCTCACCGGCCAGGAGCGATGAGCAGTTCTTC. Translation: CASSPARSDEQFF.

Only a few counts were recorded for this clonotype. The gene calls are TRBV20-1 and TRBJ2-7, with 8 bases that match TRBD2. Germline values: CDR1 DFQATT, CDR2 SNEGSKA (reference sequence). This CDR3 contains 14 residues. With V trimmed by 4 bases and J by 5 bases, 10 bases remained unmatched. The CDR3 DNA is TGCAGTGCTACGGAAGCGGGAGTGGGTCACGAGCAGTACTTC. Amino acids: CSATEAGVGHEQYF.

This clonotype was observed a few times. This chain joins TRBV4-1 and TRBJ1-1, with D unresolved. V was shortened by 0 bases and J by 8 bases, with 7 bases between the two germline ends. The CDR3 has 12 amino acids. Per germline, CDR1 MGHRA and CDR2 YSYEKL. The CDR3 here is CASSQDPMEAFF. In nucleotides, the CDR3 is TGCGCCAGCAGCCAAGATCCCATGGAAGCTTTCTTT.

This clonotype was observed a few times. The chain's CDR3 is CASSAETYSYEQYF. The CDR3 DNA follows: TGTGCCAGCAGTGCCGAGACGTACTCCTACGAGCAGTACTTC. The V call is TRBV6-4, the J call TRBJ2-7; D not resolved. Germline V CDR1 and CDR2: MRHNA, SNTAGT. This CDR3 has 14 residues. Trimming took 4 bases from V and 0 from J, leaving 10 bases between them.

The chain employs TRBV6-1 and TRBJ2-3, with D hard to call. Trimming pared 2 bases from V and 1 base from J, leaving 13 bases between. The CDR3 length is 16 residues. Germline V gives CDR1 MNHNS, CDR2 SASEGT. In nucleotides, the CDR3 is TGTGCCAGCAGTGAACGACCCCTTTATGGCACAGATACGCAGTATTTT. It yields the protein CASSERPLYGTDTQYF.

This clonotype was counted a few times. The chain joins TRBV20-1 to TRBJ2-3; 8 nucleotides match TRBD2. The V and J ends lost 8 bases and 4 bases, in that order; junction bases with no gene match: 8. There are 13 residues in the CDR3. Germline CDR1 is DFQATT and CDR2 is SNEGSKA (reference sequence). The CDR3 here is CSPVSGGSDTQYF. Here the CDR3 DNA reads TGCAGTCCCGTCAGCGGGGGTTCAGATACGCAGTATTTT.

This clonotype has more than one count but fewer than ten. In nucleotides, the CDR3 is TGCAGCGTTTTTGAGGGACCTAACACTGAAGCTTTCTTT. Its translation is CSVFEGPNTEAFF. The genes are TRBV29-1 and TRBJ1-1, with TRBD1 as a possible D gene (5 bases). Trimming took 5 bases from V and 2 from J, leaving 12 bases between them. This CDR3 has 13 residues. From germline, CDR1 is SQVTM and CDR2 ANQGSEA.

The chain links TRBV7-9 to TRBJ2-5; 8 bases match TRBD1. This CDR3 spans 14 amino acids. Trimming removed 3 bases from V and 5 bases from J; junction bases left unmatched: 5. Germline V gives CDR1 SEHNR, CDR2 FQNEAQ (reference sequence). CDR3 loop: CASSLQGAVETQYF. The CDR3, as DNA: TGTGCCAGCAGCTTGCAGGGGGCGGTGGAGACCCAGTACTTC.

V gene TRBV7-9 combines with J gene TRBJ2-2, with a weak D call TRBD2 (5 bases). This CDR3 region has 17 residues. Trimming stripped 7 bases from V and 5 bases from J, with 23 bases between. Germline V gives CDR1 SEHNR, CDR2 FQNEAQ (reference sequence). CDR3 bases: TGTGCCAGCACCGCGGGCGCGGGCCTTACGGGAACCGGGGAGCTGTTTTTT. Amino acids: CASTAGAGLTGTGELFF.

The CDR3 nucleotides read TGTGCCAGCAGTCTACAGGGAGGTGGAAACTATGGCTACACCTTC. Translating gives CASSLQGGGNYGYTF. This chain uses TRBV6-5 with TRBJ1-2, with D possibly being TRBD1 (6 bases). The germline gives CDR1 MNHEY, CDR2 SVGAGI. The CDR3 sequence is 15 residues long. V gave up 5 bases and J gave up 2 bases, with 15 bases separating them.

The gene calls are TRBV10-3 and TRBJ1-1, with 9 positions matching TRBD1. Trimming removed 4 bases from V and 2 bases from J; junction bases left unmatched: 8. Per the germline V gene, CDR1 is ENHRY and CDR2 is SYGVKD. The CDR3 covers 16 residues. Here the CDR3 reads CAISGVGQGTNTEAFF. The CDR3 DNA follows: TGTGCCATCAGTGGGGTCGGACAGGGGACAAACACTGAAGCTTTCTTT.

The chain recombines TRBV27 with TRBJ1-2; D may be TRBD1 (6 bases). The germline CDR1 and CDR2 sequences are MNHEY and SMNVEV (reference sequence). The V gene lost 5 bases and the J gene lost 4 bases, with 23 bases spanning the gap. The CDR3 is 17 residues long. The CDR3: CASSPWGQGLYFYGYTF. CDR3 nucleotide sequence: TGTGCCAGCAGTCCATGGGGGCAGGGGCTCTACTTCTATGGCTACACCTTC.

The chain recombines TRBV29-1 with TRBJ2-7, with 11 bases aligning to TRBD1. With 3 bases clipped from V and 7 bases from J, the junction kept 8 bases outside the gene matches. Germline loops: CDR1 SQVTM, CDR2 ANQGSEA. The CDR3 runs 14 residues. The CDR3 loop reads CSVDTGTGGGEQYF. CDR3 DNA sequence: TGCAGCGTTGATACCGGGACAGGGGGAGGAGAGCAGTACTTC.

In the case of this clonotype: The missing conserved phenylalanine or tryptophan at the end of this CDR3 makes a read error likely. The rearrangement joins TRBV5-1 to TRBJ2-5; 9 nucleotides line up with TRBD1. The CDR3 totals 14 residues. Germline V gene data show CDR1 as SGHRS and CDR2 as YFSETQ. J gave up 5 bases and V 5 bases, and 7 bases lay outside the gene matches. The CDR3 is CASRSGTGSETQYL. The CDR3 DNA reads as TGCGCCAGCAGATCCGGGACAGGGTCCGAGACCCAGTACTTA.

This clonotype has only a few counts. V gene TRBV5-1 combines with J gene TRBJ2-7, with TRBD1 matching over 9 bases. This CDR3 contains 18 residues. Germline V gene sequence: CDR1 SGHRS, CDR2 YFSETQ. V shed 4 bases, J shed 2 bases, and the junction held 16 bases outside the gene matches. CDR3 sequence (DNA): TGCGCCAGCAGCACGCGTCCCGGGACAGGGAGAGGGGCCTACGAGCAGTACTTC. Protein sequence: CASSTRPGTGRGAYEQYF.

This clonotype was observed a few times. The rearrangement uses TRBV2 and TRBJ2-6; no definite D call. Germline lookup yields CDR1 SNHLY and CDR2 FYNNEI. The CDR3 spans 17 residues. V lost 6 bases, J lost 0 bases, and 15 bases lay in between. DNA for the CDR3: TGTGCCAGCAGATACCTCCCCCGGCTCTCTGGGGCCAACGTCCTGACTTTC. It is translated as CASRYLPRLSGANVLTF.

The chain combines TRBV5-6 with TRBJ2-7; D is undetermined. The germline V gene has CDR1 SGHDT and CDR2 YYEEEE. This CDR3 spans 13 amino acids. V shed 3 bases and J shed 2 bases, with 9 bases lying between them. The CDR3 region has the DNA TGTGCCAGCAGCTGGAAAGGCGCCTACGAGCAGTACTTC. Translated: CASSWKGAYEQYF.

This clonotype has ten or more counts. This chain links TRBV12-3 or TRBV12-4 with TRBJ2-1; 8 nucleotides line up with TRBD1. The CDR3 covers 14 residues. Trimming at V came to 4 bases and at J to 3 bases, leaving 2 bases not matched to a gene. The DNA for the CDR3 is TGTGCCAGCAGTTCCGGGACAGGCTACAATGAGCAGTTCTTC. This codes for CASSSGTGYNEQFF.

A few counts support this clonotype. The chain joins TRBV5-1 to TRBJ2-7; D may be TRBD1 (6 bases). This CDR3 spans 16 amino acids. V lost 6 bases, J lost 1 base, and 20 bases lay in between. CDR1 is SGHRS and CDR2 is YFSETQ in the germline V gene. For the CDR3, the DNA is TGCGCCAGCAAGGACTCGACAGGCCAGGGGTCCTACGAGCAGTACTTC. Encoded protein: CASKDSTGQGSYEQYF.

The V gene is TRBV29-1, the J gene TRBJ2-1; tentatively, D is TRBD2 (5 bases). V lost 0 bases, J lost 4 bases, and 13 bases lay in between. The CDR3 is made up of 15 amino acids. Looked up from germline, CDR1 is SQVTM and CDR2 is ANQGSEA. CDR3 sequence: CSVEEIGGEYNEQFF. CDR3 in DNA: TGCAGCGTTGAAGAGATTGGTGGGGAGTACAATGAGCAGTTCTTC.

This clonotype appeared a few times. The chain couples TRBV7-9 to TRBJ1-3; D not resolved. From germline, CDR1 is SEHNR and CDR2 FQNEAQ (reference sequence). The ends were cut back, 1 base at V and 4 bases at J, with 11 bases in the middle. CDR3 length equals 15 residues. The CDR3 sequence is CASSLEARRGNTIYF. DNA of the CDR3: TGTGCCAGCAGCTTAGAGGCCAGAAGGGGAAACACCATATATTTT.

This clonotype was counted only a few times. The gene calls are TRBV12-3 or TRBV12-4 and TRBJ2-7, with a weak D call TRBD1 (6 bases). V was pared by 1 base and J by 6 bases, with 16 bases between. This CDR3 has 15 residues. For the CDR3, the DNA is TGTGCCAGCAGTTTAGTCGGGCAGGGGTTAGTCGAGCAGTACTTC. It codes for CASSLVGQGLVEQYF.